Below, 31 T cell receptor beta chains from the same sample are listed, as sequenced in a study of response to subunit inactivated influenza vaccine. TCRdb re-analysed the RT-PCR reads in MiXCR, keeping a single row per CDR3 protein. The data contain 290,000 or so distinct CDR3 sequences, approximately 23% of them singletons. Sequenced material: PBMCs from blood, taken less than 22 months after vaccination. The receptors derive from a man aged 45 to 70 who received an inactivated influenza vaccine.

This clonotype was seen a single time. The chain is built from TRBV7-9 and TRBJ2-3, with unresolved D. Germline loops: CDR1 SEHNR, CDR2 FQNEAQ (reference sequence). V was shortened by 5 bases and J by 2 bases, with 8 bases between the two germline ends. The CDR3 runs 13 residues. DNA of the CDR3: TGTGCCAGCAGCCGGACCCACACAGATACGCAGTATTTT. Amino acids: CASSRTHTDTQYF.

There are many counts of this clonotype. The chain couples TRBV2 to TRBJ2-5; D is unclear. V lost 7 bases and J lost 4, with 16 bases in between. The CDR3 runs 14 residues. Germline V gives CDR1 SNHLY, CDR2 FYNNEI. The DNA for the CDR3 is TGTGCCAGCACCCGAACCAAGGTCGGAGAGACCCAGTACTTC. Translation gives CASTRTKVGETQYF.

CDR3: CASSFRAGTEAFF. The CDR3 region has the DNA TGTGCCAGCAGTTTCAGGGCCGGCACTGAAGCTTTCTTT. This chain connects TRBV28 to TRBJ1-1, with D maybe TRBD1 (5 bases). With 3 bases removed from V and 4 bases from J, the gap between germline ends came to 9 bases. Germline V gives CDR1 MDHEN, CDR2 SYDVKM. CDR3 length: 13 residues.

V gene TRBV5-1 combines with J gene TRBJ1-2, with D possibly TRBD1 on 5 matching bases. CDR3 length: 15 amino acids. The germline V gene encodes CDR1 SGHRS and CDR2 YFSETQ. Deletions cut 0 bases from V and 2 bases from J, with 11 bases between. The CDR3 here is CASSLDRRGNYGYTF. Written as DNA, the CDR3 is TGCGCCAGCAGCTTGGATAGACGGGGGAACTATGGCTACACCTTC.

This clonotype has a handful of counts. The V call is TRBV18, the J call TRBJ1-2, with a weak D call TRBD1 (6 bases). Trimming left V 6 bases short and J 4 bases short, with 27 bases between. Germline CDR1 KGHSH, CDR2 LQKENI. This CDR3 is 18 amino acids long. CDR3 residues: CASSFLTPAGEDFYGYTF. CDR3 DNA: TGTGCCAGCTCCTTCCTTACCCCCGCAGGGGAGGATTTCTATGGCTACACCTTC.

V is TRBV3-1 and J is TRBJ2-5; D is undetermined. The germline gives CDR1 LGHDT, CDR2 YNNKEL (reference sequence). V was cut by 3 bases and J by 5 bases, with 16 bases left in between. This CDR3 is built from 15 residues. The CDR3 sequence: CASSHSFSGMETQYF. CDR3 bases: TGTGCCAGCAGCCACTCCTTCTCGGGTATGGAGACCCAGTACTTC.

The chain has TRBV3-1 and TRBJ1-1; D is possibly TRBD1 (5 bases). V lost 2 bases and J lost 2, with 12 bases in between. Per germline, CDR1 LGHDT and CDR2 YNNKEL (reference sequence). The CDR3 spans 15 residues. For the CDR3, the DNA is TGTGCCAGCAGCCAAAAAGCGACAGTAAACACTGAAGCTTTCTTT. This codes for CASSQKATVNTEAFF.

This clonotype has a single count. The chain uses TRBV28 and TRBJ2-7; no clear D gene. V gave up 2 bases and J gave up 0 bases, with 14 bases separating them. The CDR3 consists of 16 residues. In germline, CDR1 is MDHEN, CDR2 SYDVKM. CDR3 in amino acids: CASSLTSSASSYEQYF. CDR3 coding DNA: TGTGCCAGCAGTTTAACTTCAAGCGCGAGCTCCTACGAGCAGTACTTC. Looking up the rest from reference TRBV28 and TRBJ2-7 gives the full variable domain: DVKVTQSSRYLVKRTGEKVFLECVQDMDHENMFWYRQDPGLGLRLIYFSYDVKMKEKGDIPEGYSVSREKKERFSLILESASTNQTSMYLCASSLTSSASSYEQYFGPGTRLTVT.

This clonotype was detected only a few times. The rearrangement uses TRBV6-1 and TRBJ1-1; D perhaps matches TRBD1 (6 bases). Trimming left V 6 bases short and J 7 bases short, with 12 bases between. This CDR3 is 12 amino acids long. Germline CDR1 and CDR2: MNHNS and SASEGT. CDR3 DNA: TGTGCCAGCAGACCACAGGGACTTGAAGCTTTCTTT. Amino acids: CASRPQGLEAFF.

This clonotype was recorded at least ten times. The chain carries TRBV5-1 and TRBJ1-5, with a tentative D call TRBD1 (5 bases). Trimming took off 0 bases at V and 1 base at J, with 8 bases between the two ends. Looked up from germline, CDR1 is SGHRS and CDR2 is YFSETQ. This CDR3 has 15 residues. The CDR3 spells CASSLGPGSNQPQHF. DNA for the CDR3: TGCGCCAGCAGCTTGGGTCCAGGGAGCAATCAGCCCCAGCATTTT.

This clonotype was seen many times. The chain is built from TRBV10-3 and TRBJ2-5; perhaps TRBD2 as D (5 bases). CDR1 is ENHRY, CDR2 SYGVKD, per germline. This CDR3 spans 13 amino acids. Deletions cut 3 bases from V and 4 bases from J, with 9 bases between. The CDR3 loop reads CAISEERRETQYF. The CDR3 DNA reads TGTGCCATCAGTGAAGAGCGGAGAGAGACCCAGTACTTC.

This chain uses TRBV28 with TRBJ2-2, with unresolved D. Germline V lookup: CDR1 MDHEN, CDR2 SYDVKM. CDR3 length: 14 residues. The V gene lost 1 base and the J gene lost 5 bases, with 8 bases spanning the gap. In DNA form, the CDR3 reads TGTGCCAGCAGTTTATTCCAAGCGACCGGGGAGCTGTTTTTT. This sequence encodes CASSLFQATGELFF.

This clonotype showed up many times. In DNA form, the CDR3 reads TGTGCCAGCAGTTTAGCGTTCAGCACCTCTGGAAACACCATATATTTT. This encodes CASSLAFSTSGNTIYF. The V and J genes are TRBV12-3 or TRBV12-4 and TRBJ1-3; the D is unclear. Trimming took 0 bases from V and 0 from J, leaving 9 bases between them. This CDR3 contains 16 residues.

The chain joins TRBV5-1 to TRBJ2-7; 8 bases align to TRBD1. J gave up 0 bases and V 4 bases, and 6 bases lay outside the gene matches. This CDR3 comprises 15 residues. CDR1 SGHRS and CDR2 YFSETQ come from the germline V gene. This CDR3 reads CASSQGQAYSYEQYF. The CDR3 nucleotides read TGCGCCAGCAGCCAGGGACAGGCGTACTCCTACGAGCAGTACTTC.

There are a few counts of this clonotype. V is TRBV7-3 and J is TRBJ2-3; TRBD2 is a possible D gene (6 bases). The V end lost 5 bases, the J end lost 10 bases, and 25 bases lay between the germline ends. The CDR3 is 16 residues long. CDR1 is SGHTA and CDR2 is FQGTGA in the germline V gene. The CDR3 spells CASSDGGHVIGSAQYF. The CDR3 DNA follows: TGTGCCAGCAGCGACGGGGGTCACGTGATAGGGAGTGCGCAGTATTTT. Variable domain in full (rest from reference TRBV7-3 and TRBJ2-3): GAGVSQTPSNKVTEKGKYVELRCDPISGHTALYWYRQSLGQGPEFLIYFQGTGAADDSGLPNDRFFAVRPEGSVSTLKIQRTERGDSAVYLCASSDGGHVIGSAQYFGPGTRLTVL.

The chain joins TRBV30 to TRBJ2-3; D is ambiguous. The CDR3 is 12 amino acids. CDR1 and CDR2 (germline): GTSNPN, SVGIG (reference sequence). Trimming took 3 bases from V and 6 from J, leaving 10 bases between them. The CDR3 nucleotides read TGTGCCTGGAGGGACGTCTGGGATACGCAGTATTTT. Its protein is CAWRDVWDTQYF.

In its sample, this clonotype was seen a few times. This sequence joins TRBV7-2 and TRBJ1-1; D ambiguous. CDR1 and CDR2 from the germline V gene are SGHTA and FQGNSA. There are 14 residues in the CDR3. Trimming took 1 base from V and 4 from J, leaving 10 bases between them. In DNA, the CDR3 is TGTGCCAGCAGCTTAGACCTCTTGAGCACTGAAGCTTTCTTT. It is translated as CASSLDLLSTEAFF.

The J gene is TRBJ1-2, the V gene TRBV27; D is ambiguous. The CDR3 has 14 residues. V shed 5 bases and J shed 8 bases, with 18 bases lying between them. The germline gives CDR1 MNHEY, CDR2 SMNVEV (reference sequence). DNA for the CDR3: TGTGCCAGCAGTCAAACCCGGGGAAGTGGCGGCTACACCTTC. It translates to CASSQTRGSGGYTF.

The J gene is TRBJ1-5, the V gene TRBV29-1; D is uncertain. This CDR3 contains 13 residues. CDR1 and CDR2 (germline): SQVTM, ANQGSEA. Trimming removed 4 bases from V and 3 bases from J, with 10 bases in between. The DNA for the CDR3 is TGCAGCGTTGGGGAGGGATACAATCAGCCCCAGCATTTT. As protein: CSVGEGYNQPQHF.

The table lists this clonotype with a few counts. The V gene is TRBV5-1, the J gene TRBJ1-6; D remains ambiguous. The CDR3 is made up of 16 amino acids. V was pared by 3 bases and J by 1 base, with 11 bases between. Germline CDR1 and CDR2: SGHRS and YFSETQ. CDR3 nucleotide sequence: TGCGCCAGCAGCTCGTATGATCGGTCCTATAATTCACCCCTCCACTTT. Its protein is CASSSYDRSYNSPLHF.

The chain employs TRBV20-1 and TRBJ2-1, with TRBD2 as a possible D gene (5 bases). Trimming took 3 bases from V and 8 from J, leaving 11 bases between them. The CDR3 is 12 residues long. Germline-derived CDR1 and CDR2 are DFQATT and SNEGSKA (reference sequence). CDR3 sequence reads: CSASSRGYEQFF. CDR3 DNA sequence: TGCAGTGCTAGCAGCCGGGGATATGAGCAGTTCTTC.

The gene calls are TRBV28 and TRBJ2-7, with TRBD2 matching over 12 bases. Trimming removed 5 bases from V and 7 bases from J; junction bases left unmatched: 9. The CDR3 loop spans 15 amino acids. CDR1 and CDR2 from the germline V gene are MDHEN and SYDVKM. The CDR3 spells CASSDSSGRAWEQYF. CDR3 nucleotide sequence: TGTGCCAGCAGTGACTCTAGCGGGAGGGCCTGGGAGCAGTACTTC. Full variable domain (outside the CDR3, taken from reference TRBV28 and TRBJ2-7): DVKVTQSSRYLVKRTGEKVFLECVQDMDHENMFWYRQDPGLGLRLIYFSYDVKMKEKGDIPEGYSVSREKKERFSLILESASTNQTSMYLCASSDSSGRAWEQYFGPGTRLTVT.

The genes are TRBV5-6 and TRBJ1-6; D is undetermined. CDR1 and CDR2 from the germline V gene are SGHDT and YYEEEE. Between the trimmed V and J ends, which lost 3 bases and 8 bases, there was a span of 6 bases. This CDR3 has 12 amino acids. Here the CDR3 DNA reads TGTGCCAGCAGCTCCCTAGATTCACCCCTCCACTTT. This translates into CASSSLDSPLHF.

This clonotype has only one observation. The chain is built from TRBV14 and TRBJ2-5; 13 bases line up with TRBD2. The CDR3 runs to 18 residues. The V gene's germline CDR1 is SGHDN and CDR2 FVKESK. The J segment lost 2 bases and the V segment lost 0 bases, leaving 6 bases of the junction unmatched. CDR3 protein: CASSQDKGLAGIQETQYF. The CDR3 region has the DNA TGTGCCAGCAGCCAAGATAAGGGACTAGCGGGGATACAAGAGACCCAGTACTTC.

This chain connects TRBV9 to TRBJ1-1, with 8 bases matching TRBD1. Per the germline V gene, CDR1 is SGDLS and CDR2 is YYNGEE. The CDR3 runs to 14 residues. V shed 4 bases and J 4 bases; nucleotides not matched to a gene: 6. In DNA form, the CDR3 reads TGTGCCAGCAGCCCGACAGGGGAGGGCACTGAAGCTTTCTTT. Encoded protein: CASSPTGEGTEAFF.

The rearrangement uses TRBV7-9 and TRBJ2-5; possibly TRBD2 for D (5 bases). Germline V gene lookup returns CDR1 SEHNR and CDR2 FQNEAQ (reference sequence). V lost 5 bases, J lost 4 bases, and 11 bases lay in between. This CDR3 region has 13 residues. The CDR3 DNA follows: TGTGCCAGCAGCCTATCCGGGGTAGAGACCCAGTACTTC. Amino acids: CASSLSGVETQYF.

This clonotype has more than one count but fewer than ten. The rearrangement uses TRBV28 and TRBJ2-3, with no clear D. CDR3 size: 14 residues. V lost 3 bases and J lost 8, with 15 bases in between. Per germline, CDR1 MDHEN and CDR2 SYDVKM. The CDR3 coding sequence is TGTGCCAGCAGTTTGTCCAGTGGCTCTCTTACGCAGTATTTT. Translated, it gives CASSLSSGSLTQYF.

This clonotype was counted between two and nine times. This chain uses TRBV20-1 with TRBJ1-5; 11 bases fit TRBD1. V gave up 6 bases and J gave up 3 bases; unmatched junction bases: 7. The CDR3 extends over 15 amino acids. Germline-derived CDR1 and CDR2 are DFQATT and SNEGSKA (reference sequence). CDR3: CSAWTGGLVNQPQHF. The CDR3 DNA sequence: TGCAGTGCGTGGACAGGGGGCTTGGTCAATCAGCCCCAGCATTTT.

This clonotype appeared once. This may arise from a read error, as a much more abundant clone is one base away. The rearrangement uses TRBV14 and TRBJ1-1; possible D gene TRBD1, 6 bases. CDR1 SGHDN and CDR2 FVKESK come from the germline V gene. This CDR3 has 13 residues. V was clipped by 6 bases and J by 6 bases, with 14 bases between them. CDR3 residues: CASRWAAGAEAFF. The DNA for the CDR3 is TGTGCCAGCAGATGGGCTGCAGGGGCTGAAGCTTTCTTT.

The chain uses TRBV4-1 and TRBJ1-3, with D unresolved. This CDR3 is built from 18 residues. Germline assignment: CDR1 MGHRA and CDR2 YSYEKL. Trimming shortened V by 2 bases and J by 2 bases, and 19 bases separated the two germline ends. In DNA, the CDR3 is TGCGCCAGCAGCCAAATGCTTCCTCCGGCGGGAGCTGGAAACACCATATATTTT. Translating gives CASSQMLPPAGAGNTIYF.

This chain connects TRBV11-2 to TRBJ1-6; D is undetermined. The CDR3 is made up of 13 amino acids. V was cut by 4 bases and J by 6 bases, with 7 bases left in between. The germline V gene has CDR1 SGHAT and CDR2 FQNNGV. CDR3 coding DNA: TGTGCCAGCAGCTCTCGGAGTAATTCACCCCTCCACTTT. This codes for CASSSRSNSPLHF.